These 31 T cell receptor beta chains share one sample of origin, sequenced in a study of cytomegalovirus exposure and HLA in healthy donors. The PCR made use of 60 Vbeta and 13 Jbeta primers. Sequenced by immunoSEQ multiplex PCR; TCRdb stores in-frame clones only, minus some. The table for this sample gives 150,000 or so clones. Sequencing was performed on PBMCs. Receptors were obtained from a woman in her forties or fifties in good health and CMV-seronegative.

The V and J genes are TRBV7-9 and TRBJ2-7; possibly TRBD1 for D (6 bases). This CDR3 is built from 14 residues. V was cut by 7 bases and J by 0 bases, with 13 bases left in between. Looked up from germline, CDR1 is SEHNR and CDR2 is FQNEAQ (reference sequence). CDR3 in DNA: TGTGCCAGCATCCGGACAGCGGCCTCCTACGAGCAGTACTTC. Its protein product is CASIRTAASYEQYF.

The chain links TRBV19 to TRBJ1-5, with TRBD1 matching over 9 bases. Looked up from germline, CDR1 is LNHDA and CDR2 is SQIVND (reference sequence). This CDR3 has 15 residues. V trimming: 4 bases; J trimming: 5 bases; junction bases outside the gene matches: 6. The chain's CDR3 is CASSKRDREDQPQHF. The CDR3 DNA reads TGTGCCAGTAGTAAGCGGGACAGGGAAGATCAGCCCCAGCATTTT.

Comment on this clone: One end of the junction does not line up with germline, which may come from a read error. This chain joins TRBV2 and TRBJ2-5; no reliable D call. This CDR3 has 13 amino acids. The germline CDR1 and CDR2 sequences are SNHLY and FYNNEI. CDR3 DNA sequence: TGTGCCAGCAGTGTCGGCGGAAGACCTGAGTATAACTTC. Amino acids: CASSVGGRPEYNF.

Written as DNA, the CDR3 is TGCAGCGTTGAACAGGAATTTGAAAAACTGTTTTTT. This codes for CSVEQEFEKLFF. The genes are TRBV29-1 and TRBJ1-4; D remains ambiguous. The CDR3 loop spans 12 amino acids. Germline-derived CDR1 and CDR2 are SQVTM and ANQGSEA. The ends were cut back, 2 bases at V and 7 bases at J, with 8 bases in the middle.

DNA for the CDR3: TGTGCCAGCAGTGAAGGCAGGGGGTCGGTAATCTATGGCTACACCTTC. It translates to CASSEGRGSVIYGYTF. V gene TRBV2 combines with J gene TRBJ1-2, with 7 nucleotides matching TRBD1. Germline V lookup: CDR1 SNHLY, CDR2 FYNNEI. Losses at the gene ends were 1 base for V and 4 bases for J; bases not matched to a gene: 9. The CDR3 has 16 residues.

J is TRBJ2-7 and V is TRBV2; TRBD2 is a possible D gene (6 bases). Germline V gives CDR1 SNHLY, CDR2 FYNNEI. V dropped 6 bases and J dropped 6 bases, with 12 bases sitting between them. There are 12 residues in the CDR3. The CDR3 here is CASREQGGEQYF. The CDR3, as DNA: TGTGCCAGCAGAGAGCAGGGAGGCGAGCAGTACTTC.

The V and J genes are TRBV2 and TRBJ2-5, with 10 positions matching TRBD2. In germline, CDR1 is SNHLY, CDR2 FYNNEI. Germline trimming cut 7 bases from V and 4 bases from J; bases unmatched to any gene: 6. CDR3 size: 14 residues. CDR3 in amino acids: CASTGAGGPETQYF. CDR3 nucleotides: TGTGCCAGCACGGGAGCGGGAGGGCCAGAGACCCAGTACTTC.

V usage is TRBV19 and J usage is TRBJ2-6; D unresolved. This CDR3 is built from 17 residues. In germline, CDR1 is LNHDA, CDR2 SQIVND (reference sequence). Trimming left V 6 bases short and J 0 bases short, with 15 bases between. The CDR3 here is CASRYTAQSSGANVLTF. Written as DNA, the CDR3 is TGTGCCAGTAGATACACAGCACAGAGCTCTGGGGCCAACGTCCTGACTTTC.

The chain is built from TRBV11-1 and TRBJ2-7, with 8 bases matching TRBD1. V was pared by 5 bases and J by 5 bases, with 8 bases of the junction left unmatched. CDR1 is SGHAT and CDR2 is FQDESV in the germline V gene (reference sequence). This CDR3 spans 14 amino acids. In DNA, the CDR3 is TGTGCCAGCAGCCCCCGGACAGGGATCGACGAGCAGTACTTC. It is translated as CASSPRTGIDEQYF.

The chain recombines TRBV9 with TRBJ2-7; the D is unclear. The V gene's germline CDR1 is SGDLS and CDR2 YYNGEE. The CDR3 runs 14 residues. Deletions cut 4 bases from V and 4 bases from J, with 15 bases between. The CDR3 DNA sequence: TGTGCCAGCAGCCCCCGTAGCACTCATTACGAGCAGTACTTC. Amino acids: CASSPRSTHYEQYF.

The chain uses TRBV9 and TRBJ2-7, with TRBD1 matching over 10 bases. The CDR3 is 15 residues long. V lost 4 bases, J lost 3 bases, and 7 bases stayed unmatched. The germline gives CDR1 SGDLS, CDR2 YYNGEE. The CDR3: CASSPPDRGIYEQYF. Here the CDR3 DNA reads TGTGCCAGCAGCCCCCCGGACAGGGGGATCTACGAGCAGTACTTC.

The chain couples TRBV19 to TRBJ1-1; no firm D call. The CDR3 contains 15 residues. Germline V lookup: CDR1 LNHDA, CDR2 SQIVND (reference sequence). The V and J ends lost 3 bases and 2 bases respectively, with 13 bases between them. The CDR3 spells CASSIKSGGNTEAFF. The CDR3 nucleotides read TGTGCCAGTAGTATTAAATCCGGAGGAAACACTGAAGCTTTCTTT.

The chain couples TRBV5-4 to TRBJ2-7; D is possibly TRBD2 (7 bases). V was cut by 3 bases and J by 6 bases, with 16 bases left in between. The CDR3 has 14 amino acids. From germline, CDR1 is SGHNT and CDR2 YYREEE (reference sequence). DNA for the CDR3: TGTGCCAGCAGCTCTGGGGGGGGGCCAGGCGAGCAGTACTTC. Translation gives CASSSGGGPGEQYF.

The CDR3 coding sequence is TGTGCCAGCAGCGGTCCGGGTTTGCTTTTTTTT. Amino acid sequence: CASSGPGLLFF. The rearrangement links TRBV28 to TRBJ1-4; D gene ambiguous. This CDR3 has 11 amino acids. V lost 6 bases and J lost 17, with 16 bases in between. Looked up from germline, CDR1 is MDHEN and CDR2 is SYDVKM. The variable domain in full, completed from reference TRBV28 and TRBJ1-4, reads DVKVTQSSRYLVKRTGEKVFLECVQDMDHENMFWYRQDPGLGLRLIYFSYDVKMKEKGDIPEGYSVSREKKERFSLILESASTNQTSMYLCASSGPGLLFFGSGTQLSVL.

The chain couples TRBV6-1 to TRBJ2-7, with D unclear. V was pared by 2 bases and J by 0 bases, with 14 bases between. Germline V gives CDR1 MNHNS, CDR2 SASEGT. The CDR3 extends over 16 amino acids. The CDR3 sequence: CASSETRRGTSYEQYF. DNA for the CDR3: TGTGCCAGCAGTGAAACGCGTCGAGGTACCTCCTACGAGCAGTACTTC.

The chain recombines TRBV11-2 with TRBJ2-6; no definite D call. V lost 1 base, J lost 0 bases, and 7 bases lay in between. The CDR3 loop spans 16 amino acids. CDR1 and CDR2 (germline): SGHAT, FQNNGV. CDR3 sequence reads: CASSLGRSSGANVLTF. DNA of the CDR3: TGTGCCAGCAGCTTAGGGCGGAGCTCTGGGGCCAACGTCCTGACTTTC. Full variable domain (outside the CDR3, taken from reference TRBV11-2 and TRBJ2-6): EAGVAQSPRYKIIEKRQSVAFWCNPISGHATLYWYQQILGQGPKLLIQFQNNGVVDDSQLPKDRFSAERLKGVDSTLKIQPAKLEDSAVYLCASSLGRSSGANVLTFGAGSRLTVL.

Comment on this clone: At one of its ends the junction is not consistent with the germline gene, which may arise from a read error. Other DNA sequences in the same sample also yield this CDR3. The rearrangement uses TRBV19 and TRBJ2-3; 8 bases match TRBD2. CDR3 length: 15 residues. Germline V lookup: CDR1 LNHDA, CDR2 SQIVND (reference sequence). The CDR3 here is CASSIGLAGTDTQYF. In DNA form, the CDR3 reads TGTGCCAGCAGTATTGGCCTAGCGGGTACAGATACGCAGTATTTT.

The chain combines TRBV5-6 with TRBJ1-2; TRBD1 might be the D (5 bases). Trimming took off 1 base at V and 3 bases at J, with 10 bases between the two ends. CDR1 and CDR2 (germline): SGHDT, YYEEEE. This CDR3 is 14 amino acids long. This CDR3 is CASSLRSGDYGYTF. The CDR3 nucleotides read TGTGCCAGCAGCTTGCGTTCGGGGGACTATGGCTACACCTTC. Full variable domain (remainder filled in from reference TRBV5-6 and TRBJ1-2): DAGVTQSPTHLIKTRGQQVTLRCSPKSGHDTVSWYQQALGQGPQFIFQYYEEEERQRGNFPDRFSGHQFPNYSSELNVNALLLGDSALYLCASSLRSGDYGYTFGSGTRLTVV.

This chain uses TRBV12-5 with TRBJ2-7; weak D call: TRBD2 (7 bases). Germline V CDR1 and CDR2: LGHNT, FRNRAP. V lost 1 base and J lost 2, with 21 bases in between. CDR3 length: 18 residues. CDR3 sequence (DNA): TGTGCTAGTGGTTTGGCCGTCCTCGTCGGGGGGCAAACCTACGAGCAGTACTTC. Translation: CASGLAVLVGGQTYEQYF.

The V gene is TRBV7-6, the J gene TRBJ1-1; 9 bases fit TRBD1. In germline, CDR1 is SGHVS, CDR2 FNYEAQ. This CDR3 has 16 amino acids. Losses at the gene ends were 4 bases for V and 0 bases for J; bases not matched to a gene: 6. The DNA for the CDR3 is TGTGCCAGCAGCTCCGGGACAGGGCCCATGAACACTGAAGCTTTCTTT. Its protein product is CASSSGTGPMNTEAFF. The whole variable domain, remainder taken from reference TRBV7-6 and TRBJ1-1, is GAGVSQSPRYKVTKRGQDVALRCDPISGHVSLYWYRQALGQGPEFLTYFNYEAQQDKSGLPNDRFSAERPEGSISTLTIQRTEQRDSAMYRCASSSGTGPMNTEAFFGQGTRLTVV.

V gene TRBV7-9 combines with J gene TRBJ2-7; D unclear. The CDR3 contains 13 residues. Germline V lookup: CDR1 SEHNR, CDR2 FQNEAQ (reference sequence). The ends were cut back, 3 bases at V and 1 base at J, with 7 bases in the middle. CDR3 coding DNA: TGTGCCAGCAGCTTTCCAGGATCCTACGAGCAGTACTTC. It codes for CASSFPGSYEQYF.

The V call is TRBV5-1, the J call TRBJ2-7; 10 bases line up with TRBD2. CDR1 and CDR2 from the germline V gene are SGHRS and YFSETQ. CDR3 size: 16 residues. V shed 4 bases and J 6 bases; nucleotides not matched to a gene: 13. The CDR3 bases are TGCGCCAGCAGCCCGGTACCAGCGGGAGGGCCGGGCGAGCAGTACTTC. As protein: CASSPVPAGGPGEQYF.

The genes are TRBV4-2 and TRBJ2-3; possibly TRBD1 for D (5 bases). Germline CDR1 and CDR2: LGHNA and YNFKEQ. This CDR3 is built from 16 residues. Trimming took off 4 bases at V and 0 bases at J, with 14 bases between the two ends. The CDR3 region has the DNA TGTGCCAGCAGCCCAGCCCTAGGGGTAAGCACAGATACGCAGTATTTT. This translates into CASSPALGVSTDTQYF.

This rearrangement joins TRBV5-5 to TRBJ1-4, with TRBD1 matching over 11 bases. Looked up from germline, CDR1 is SGHKS and CDR2 is YYEKEE (reference sequence). This CDR3 region has 18 residues. Trimming removed 4 bases from V and 0 bases from J; junction bases left unmatched: 8. The CDR3 spells CASSLGTGGRATNEKLFF. CDR3 nucleotide sequence: TGTGCCAGCAGCCTCGGGACAGGGGGTAGAGCAACTAATGAAAAACTGTTTTTT.

V gene TRBV6-1 combines with J gene TRBJ1-1; tentative D call: TRBD1 (6 bases). The CDR3 consists of 13 residues. Germline CDR1 and CDR2: MNHNS and SASEGT. Trimming removed 9 bases at V and 1 base at J, with 12 bases between. The CDR3 loop reads CASDRSRNTEAFF. CDR3 in DNA: TGTGCCAGTGACAGGTCCAGGAACACTGAAGCTTTCTTT.

The CDR3 DNA follows: TGTGCCAGCAGTTTACCCCCCGGACAGGGCTATGGCTACACCTTC. Its translation is CASSLPPGQGYGYTF. The J gene is TRBJ1-2, the V gene TRBV28, with TRBD1 matching over 8 bases. With V trimmed by 2 bases and J by 4 bases, 6 bases remained unmatched. Germline values: CDR1 MDHEN, CDR2 SYDVKM. The CDR3 extends over 15 amino acids.

This chain uses TRBV18 with TRBJ1-6, with 7 bases identical to TRBD1. The CDR3 length is 15 residues. CDR1 and CDR2 (germline): KGHSH, LQKENI. The V gene end was trimmed by 2 bases and the J gene end by 6 bases; junction bases not matched to a gene: 4. The CDR3: CASSPKGQINSPLHF. In DNA form, the CDR3 reads TGTGCCAGCTCACCAAAGGGACAGATTAATTCACCCCTCCACTTT.

V usage is TRBV28 and J usage is TRBJ1-2, with TRBD1 as a possible D gene (6 bases). Germline V gives CDR1 MDHEN, CDR2 SYDVKM. V was shortened by 3 bases and J by 8 bases, with 16 bases between the two germline ends. CDR3 length equals 14 residues. The CDR3 DNA is TGTGCCAGCAGTTTGGGCGGGGGCGCGAAAGGCTACACCTTC. It translates to CASSLGGGAKGYTF.

The chain uses TRBV5-1 and TRBJ1-1, with 9 positions matching TRBD1. The CDR3 is made up of 14 amino acids. The germline V gene encodes CDR1 SGHRS and CDR2 YFSETQ. Trimming cost V 4 bases and J 1 base; bases outside gene matches: 2. The CDR3 nucleotides read TGCGCCAGCAGCAGGGACAGGGAGAACACTGAAGCTTTCTTT. Translation: CASSRDRENTEAFF.

J is TRBJ2-1 and V is TRBV5-4, with TRBD2 identical over 8 bases. V shed 4 bases and J 1 base; nucleotides not matched to a gene: 7. The length of the CDR3 is 16 residues. In germline, CDR1 is SGHNT, CDR2 YYREEE (reference sequence). The DNA of the CDR3 is TGTGCCAGCAGCCTTATTAGCGGGATTTCCTACAATGAGCAGTTCTTC. Translating it yields CASSLISGISYNEQFF.

The CDR3 sequence is CASSFGGGSEAFF. In DNA form, the CDR3 reads TGCGCCAGCAGCTTTGGGGGAGGATCTGAAGCTTTCTTT. This chain connects TRBV5-1 to TRBJ1-1; maybe TRBD1 (5 bases). Trimming shortened V by 2 bases and J by 6 bases, and 11 bases separated the two germline ends. The CDR3 spans 13 residues. Germline CDR1 reads SGHRS; CDR2 reads YFSETQ.